The 26 T cell receptor beta chains listed next were all sequenced from one sample in a study of multiple sclerosis patients with progressive multifocal leukoencephalopathy (dated by TCRdb to the late 2010s). Library preparation used the immunoSEQ multiplex PCR assay. TCRdb's version of the immuneACCESS table is confined to in-frame rearrangements and falls short of the full clone set. An unresolved V gene accounts for under half of the shortfall where checked; the remainder is of unknown origin. The sample has more than 30,000 clones on record, roughly 90% of them singletons. Less than 6.5% of the sample goes to the ten largest clones. The time point label, read with the paper, signifies: time of PML onset. The treatment or condition label, as the study defines it: on natalizumab therapy at sampling. The material was PBMCs, obtained from a patient treated with natalizumab. These receptors originate from a woman aged 40 to 50 with progressive multifocal leukoencephalopathy.

The J gene is TRBJ1-6, the V gene TRBV7-4; a weak D match, TRBD1 (5 bases). There are 20 residues in the CDR3. Trimming left V 0 bases short and J 4 bases short, with 22 bases between. Germline V lookup: CDR1 SGHVT, CDR2 SQSDAQ. The CDR3 sequence is CASSLALDKGLAPYNSPLHF. The CDR3 DNA reads TGTGCCAGCAGCTTAGCGCTAGATAAGGGGCTTGCTCCTTATAATTCACCCCTCCACTTT. The whole variable domain, remainder taken from reference TRBV7-4 and TRBJ1-6, is GAGVSQSPRYKVAKRGRDVALRCDSISGHVTLYWYRQTLGQGSEVLTYSQSDAQRDKSGRPSGRFSAERPERSVSTLKIQRTEQGDSAVYLCASSLALDKGLAPYNSPLHFGNGTRLTVT.

The chain uses TRBV9 and TRBJ1-2; D is possibly TRBD1 (5 bases). The CDR3 spans 13 residues. Germline V lookup: CDR1 SGDLS, CDR2 YYNGEE. Trimming stripped 3 bases from V and 4 bases from J, with 10 bases between. The chain's CDR3 is CASSGQLFYGYTF. As DNA, the CDR3 is TGTGCCAGCAGCGGACAGTTATTCTATGGCTACACCTTC.

In this sample, this clone turned up once. The rearrangement uses TRBV11-3 and TRBJ1-1; no definite D call. CDR3 length equals 17 residues. Trimming stripped 0 bases from V and 1 base from J, with 15 bases between. Germline CDR1 is SGHNT and CDR2 is YENEEA. The CDR3 coding sequence is TGTGCCAGCAGCTTAGATCAAACACCTCGGACGAACACTGAAGCTTTCTTT. Translation: CASSLDQTPRTNTEAFF.

This sequence joins TRBV27 and TRBJ1-1; D is ambiguous. The V end was cut by 6 bases, the J end by 7 bases, with 12 bases between. CDR3 length: 12 residues. Germline assignment: CDR1 MNHEY and CDR2 SMNVEV (reference sequence). This CDR3 reads CASRDLVNEAFF. In nucleotides, the CDR3 is TGTGCCAGCAGAGACCTAGTAAATGAAGCTTTCTTT.

V gene TRBV14 combines with J gene TRBJ1-2; 7 bases map to TRBD1. V lost 0 bases and J lost 2; bases outside the gene matches: 12. The CDR3 length is 18 residues. CDR1 and CDR2 (germline): SGHDN, FVKESK. The CDR3 loop reads CASSQDLRGGSPNYGYTF. As DNA, the CDR3 is TGTGCCAGCAGCCAAGATCTGAGAGGGGGCTCGCCGAACTATGGCTACACCTTC. Full variable domain (rest looked up from reference TRBV14 and TRBJ1-2): EAGVTQFPSHSVIEKGQTVTLRCDPISGHDNLYWYRRVMGKEIKFLLHFVKESKQDESGMPNNRFLAERTGGTYSTLKVQPAELEDSGVYFCASSQDLRGGSPNYGYTFGSGTRLTVV.

The chain has TRBV6-1 and TRBJ2-3; D is perhaps TRBD2 (5 bases). CDR3 length: 15 residues. Trimming cost V 8 bases and J 1 base, with 16 bases left between them. CDR1 is MNHNS and CDR2 is SASEGT in the germline V gene. The CDR3 reads CASVIGGRGTDTQYF. CDR3 coding DNA: TGTGCCAGCGTAATTGGTGGGAGAGGCACAGATACGCAGTATTTT.

This clone was counted once. J is TRBJ2-7 and V is TRBV19; 10 bases are shared with TRBD2. The V and J ends lost 4 bases and 4 bases, in that order; junction bases with no gene match: 4. The CDR3 totals 14 residues. CDR1 and CDR2 from the germline V gene are LNHDA and SQIVND (reference sequence). The CDR3 is CASSKTSGAYEQYF. The CDR3 DNA reads TGTGCCAGTAGTAAAACTAGCGGGGCTTACGAGCAGTACTTC.

This chain uses TRBV14 with TRBJ2-2, with 7 nucleotides matching TRBD2. V shed 8 bases and J 6 bases; nucleotides not matched to a gene: 3. The CDR3 consists of 12 residues. Per the germline V gene, CDR1 is SGHDN and CDR2 is FVKESK. The CDR3 sequence: CASREVAGELFF. CDR3 coding DNA: TGTGCCAGCCGGGAGGTGGCCGGGGAGCTGTTTTTT. The full variable domain, with the rest looked up from reference TRBV14 and TRBJ2-2, is EAGVTQFPSHSVIEKGQTVTLRCDPISGHDNLYWYRRVMGKEIKFLLHFVKESKQDESGMPNNRFLAERTGGTYSTLKVQPAELEDSGVYFCASREVAGELFFGEGSRLTVL.

This clone has a single count. J is TRBJ1-1 and V is TRBV2; D is unclear. Trimming shortened V by 7 bases and J by 2 bases, and 14 bases separated the two germline ends. The CDR3 consists of 14 residues. CDR1 is SNHLY, CDR2 FYNNEI, per germline. CDR3 DNA: TGTGCCAGCATTCGACAAGACTTTAACACTGAAGCTTTCTTT. Amino acid sequence: CASIRQDFNTEAFF. The full variable domain, its missing parts supplied by reference TRBV2 and TRBJ1-1, is EPEVTQTPSHQVTQMGQEVILRCVPISNHLYFYWYRQILGQKVEFLVSFYNNEISEKSEIFDDQFSVERPDGSNFTLKIRSTKLEDSAMYFCASIRQDFNTEAFFGQGTRLTVV.

The CDR3 is CAWRWTRMSEAFF. CDR3 sequence (DNA): TGTGCCTGGCGCTGGACGAGGATGTCTGAAGCTTTCTTT. This rearrangement joins TRBV30 to TRBJ1-1; unclear D gene. This CDR3 has 13 amino acids. The germline V gene encodes CDR1 GTSNPN and CDR2 SVGIG (reference sequence). The V and J ends lost 5 bases and 6 bases respectively, with 16 bases between them.

This clone showed up just once. The rearrangement uses TRBV29-1 and TRBJ2-1, with TRBD2 as a possible D gene (6 bases). This CDR3 has 12 amino acids. Trimming pared 4 bases from V and 6 bases from J, leaving 10 bases between. CDR1 is SQVTM, CDR2 ANQGSEA, per germline. The CDR3: CSVAGLINEQFF. The DNA of the CDR3 is TGCAGCGTTGCGGGACTCATCAATGAGCAGTTCTTC.

This clone was picked up a small number of times. This chain uses TRBV19 with TRBJ1-5; D unclear. CDR3 size: 10 residues. Trimming removed 4 bases from V and 9 bases from J, with 4 bases in between. Germline loops: CDR1 LNHDA, CDR2 SQIVND (reference sequence). Here the CDR3 reads CASSTSPQHF. In DNA form, the CDR3 reads TGTGCCAGTAGTACCTCGCCCCAGCATTTT.

The chain joins TRBV20-1 to TRBJ1-1; tentative D call: TRBD1 (6 bases). From germline, CDR1 is DFQATT and CDR2 SNEGSKA (reference sequence). Trimming cost V 5 bases and J 5 bases, with 9 bases left between them. This CDR3 region has 11 residues. The CDR3 loop is CSAARGTEAFF. CDR3 in DNA: TGCAGTGCTGCCAGGGGTACTGAAGCTTTCTTT.

This sequence joins TRBV5-1 and TRBJ2-1; TRBD1 or TRBD2 may be the D gene (5 bases each). Germline V gene data show CDR1 as SGHRS and CDR2 as YFSETQ. The CDR3 totals 16 residues. Deletions cut 4 bases from V and 6 bases from J, with 20 bases between. CDR3 sequence reads: CASSADPGPGPNEQFF. The CDR3 nucleotides read TGCGCCAGCAGCGCGGACCCGGGACCCGGCCCCAATGAGCAGTTCTTC.

V and J are TRBV9 and TRBJ1-2, with 7 bases aligning to TRBD1. CDR1 is SGDLS, CDR2 YYNGEE, per germline. V lost 0 bases, J lost 1 base, and 3 bases stayed unmatched. The CDR3 length is 15 residues. Here the CDR3 reads CASSVGTGDNYGYTF. The CDR3 region has the DNA TGTGCCAGCAGCGTAGGAACAGGGGATAACTATGGCTACACCTTC.

This clone appeared a single time. The chain employs TRBV7-2 and TRBJ1-5; 11 nucleotides line up with TRBD1. The CDR3 length is 15 residues. Trimming removed 6 bases from V and 6 bases from J; junction bases left unmatched: 7. CDR1 is SGHTA, CDR2 FQGNSA, per germline. The CDR3 region has the DNA TGTGCCAGCAGGCCGATAGGGACAGGGGGTCAGCCCCAGCATTTT. Its protein product is CASRPIGTGGQPQHF.

The gene calls are TRBV9 and TRBJ2-1; no definite D call. Germline loops: CDR1 SGDLS, CDR2 YYNGEE. Trimming stripped 2 bases from V and 10 bases from J, with 10 bases between. The CDR3 length is 12 residues. The CDR3 protein is CASSVGSREQFF. DNA for the CDR3: TGTGCCAGCAGCGTTGGGTCCCGGGAGCAGTTCTTC.

The chain combines TRBV7-2 with TRBJ1-3; no reliable D call. Per the germline V gene, CDR1 is SGHTA and CDR2 is FQGNSA. V was trimmed by 1 base and J by 0 bases, leaving 10 bases between them. This CDR3 region has 16 residues. CDR3 nucleotide sequence: TGTGCCAGCAGCTTAGTCCAGGCAAGCTCTGGAAACACCATATATTTT. It codes for CASSLVQASSGNTIYF.

The chain is built from TRBV14 and TRBJ2-7; D ambiguous. The CDR3 has 15 residues. Germline assignment: CDR1 SGHDN and CDR2 FVKESK. V was shortened by 0 bases and J by 0 bases, with 9 bases between the two germline ends. The CDR3 DNA reads TGTGCCAGCAGCCAAGAAGTCGTCAGCTCCTACGAGCAGTACTTC. It yields the protein CASSQEVVSSYEQYF. Full variable domain (remainder filled in from reference TRBV14 and TRBJ2-7): EAGVTQFPSHSVIEKGQTVTLRCDPISGHDNLYWYRRVMGKEIKFLLHFVKESKQDESGMPNNRFLAERTGGTYSTLKVQPAELEDSGVYFCASSQEVVSSYEQYFGPGTRLTVT.

The rearrangement joins TRBV9 to TRBJ2-3; perhaps TRBD2 as D (6 bases). There are 15 residues in the CDR3. Germline values: CDR1 SGDLS, CDR2 YYNGEE. The CDR3 protein is CASGGDGFSTDTQYF. The DNA for the CDR3 is TGTGCTAGCGGAGGGGACGGGTTTAGCACAGATACGCAGTATTTT.

The chain combines TRBV12-5 with TRBJ2-2, with 12 bases aligning to TRBD2. With 1 base clipped from V and 9 bases from J, the junction kept 6 bases outside the gene matches. CDR3 length: 16 amino acids. Germline V gives CDR1 LGHNT, CDR2 FRNRAP. CDR3 residues: CASGLGGLAGFRELFF. CDR3 sequence (DNA): TGTGCTAGTGGTTTGGGCGGACTAGCGGGGTTTCGGGAGCTGTTTTTT.

The CDR3 nucleotides read TGCAGCGTTGAAGAGGCAGGGGGCTCCTACGAGCAGTACTTC. It yields the protein CSVEEAGGSYEQYF. The chain recombines TRBV29-1 with TRBJ2-7; 7 bases are a match to TRBD1. This CDR3 region has 14 residues. The trim removed 0 bases at V and 0 bases at J, leaving 2 bases unmatched. CDR1 and CDR2 from the germline V gene are SQVTM and ANQGSEA.

The V and J genes are TRBV4-3 and TRBJ2-7; D is undetermined. The CDR3 is made up of 13 amino acids. CDR1 is LGHNA, CDR2 YSLEER, per germline. The V end lost 1 base, the J end lost 4 bases, and 8 bases lay between the germline ends. The CDR3 region is CASSQGRRYEQYF. The CDR3 nucleotides read TGCGCCAGCAGCCAAGGTCGACGGTACGAGCAGTACTTC.

This clone was seen just once. This chain connects TRBV5-1 to TRBJ2-1; 7 bases line up with TRBD2. The CDR3 consists of 15 residues. Germline V CDR1 and CDR2: SGHRS, YFSETQ. V dropped 3 bases and J dropped 0; count of bases not matched to a gene: 3. The CDR3 DNA sequence: TGCGCCAGCAGCTCCGGGACTATCTCCTACAATGAGCAGTTCTTC. Residues: CASSSGTISYNEQFF. Supplemented by reference TRBV5-1 and TRBJ2-1, the full variable domain reads KAGVTQTPRYLIKTRGQQVTLSCSPISGHRSVSWYQQTPGQGLQFLFEYFSETQRNKGNFPGRFSGRQFSNSRSEMNVSTLELGDSALYLCASSSGTISYNEQFFGPGTRLTVL.

V usage is TRBV9 and J usage is TRBJ1-1; TRBD1 matches 7 bases. V shed 4 bases and J 7 bases; nucleotides not matched to a gene: 7. Germline V gene data show CDR1 as SGDLS and CDR2 as YYNGEE. This CDR3 has 13 amino acids. CDR3 in DNA: TGTGCCAGCAGCCCCCAGGGACAGATTGAAGCTTTCTTT. The encoded protein is CASSPQGQIEAFF.

The V gene is TRBV7-2, the J gene TRBJ2-7, with 11 bases aligning to TRBD1. With V trimmed by 6 bases and J by 4 bases, 14 bases remained unmatched. The length of the CDR3 is 17 residues. Germline V CDR1 and CDR2: SGHTA, FQGNSA. Written as DNA, the CDR3 is TGTGCCAGCAGTCTTCAACCTCCGGGGACAGGGGGTTACGAGCAGTACTTC. Its translation is CASSLQPPGTGGYEQYF.